This T cell receptor (beta chain) was found in a study of regulatory T cells in long-lasting Graves disease. This clonotype was found many times. Time point described: newly diagnosed GD, antithyroid drugs for less than 3 months. The TCR library was prepared using RNA isolated from PBMCs. Arm-PCR of CDR3 regions with iRepertoire HTBI primers generated TCR beta libraries. In TCRdb, the multiplex PCR reads were re-called with MiXCR into one record per CDR3 protein. The repertoire holds under 500,000 distinct CDR3 sequences, with about 17% as singletons. The same sample was also used in a study of T cells in Graves' hyperthyroidism and ophthalmopathy. That investigation notes: Ophthalmopathy was separated from stable hyperthyroidism by a 13 V-J model.

This clonotype was sampled from a young woman with Graves disease. The source was peripheral blood mononuclear cells (PBMCs), collected at new diagnosis, from a patient treated with antithyroid drugs.

In nucleotides, the CDR3 is TGTGCCAGCAGGGAAGCGGGACCTTCCTACAATGAGCAGTTCTTC. Translated: CASREAGPSYNEQFF. This rearrangement joins TRBV28 to TRBJ2-1; 7 bases line up with TRBD2. CDR3 length equals 15 residues. The germline CDR1 and CDR2 sequences are MDHEN and SYDVKM. The ends lost 6 bases at V and 1 base at J; junction bases unmatched: 6.